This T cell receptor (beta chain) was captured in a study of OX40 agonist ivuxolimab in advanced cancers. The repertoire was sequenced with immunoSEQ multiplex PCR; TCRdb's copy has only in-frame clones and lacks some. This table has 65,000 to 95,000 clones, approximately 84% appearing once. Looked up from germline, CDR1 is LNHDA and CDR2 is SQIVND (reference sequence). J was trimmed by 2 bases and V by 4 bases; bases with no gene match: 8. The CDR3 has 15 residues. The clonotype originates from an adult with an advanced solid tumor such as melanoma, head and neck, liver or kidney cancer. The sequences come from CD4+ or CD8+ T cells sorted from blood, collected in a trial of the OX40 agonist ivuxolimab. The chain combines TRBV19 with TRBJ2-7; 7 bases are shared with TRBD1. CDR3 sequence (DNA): TGTGCCAGTAGTACAGCCGGGACAGCGACCTACGAGCAGTACTTC. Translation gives CASSTAGTATYEQYF.